The 16 T cell receptor beta chains reported below all come from one sample, sequenced in a study of response to subunit inactivated influenza vaccine. A single record per CDR3 protein comes from TCRdb applying MiXCR to the RT-PCR reads. The sample includes about 830,000 distinct CDR3 sequences, 15% to 20% of them seen just once. The sample in question was PBMCs from blood, obtained roughly 5 days after vaccination. These receptors all come from a man in his fifties who received an inactivated influenza vaccine.

This clonotype was seen repeatedly, ten times or more. The chain recombines TRBV20-1 with TRBJ1-5, with 9 nucleotides matching TRBD1. Unmatched junction bases numbered 10, after V lost 5 bases and J lost 8 bases. CDR3 length equals 14 residues. Germline V lookup: CDR1 DFQATT, CDR2 SNEGSKA (reference sequence). CDR3 DNA sequence: TGCAGTGCTGCGGACAGGGGAAGTAGTAAGCCCCAGCATTTT. Translated: CSAADRGSSKPQHF.

This clonotype was detected only a few times. V gene TRBV7-9 combines with J gene TRBJ1-4; possible D gene TRBD1, 5 bases. The CDR3 loop spans 15 amino acids. Trimming cost V 4 bases and J 3 bases, with 12 bases left between them. CDR1 is SEHNR and CDR2 is FQNEAQ in the germline V gene (reference sequence). As DNA, the CDR3 is TGTGCCAGCAGCTCTCCAGGGAGGGCTAATGAAAAACTGTTTTTT. Translating it yields CASSSPGRANEKLFF.

The V and J genes are TRBV5-5 and TRBJ2-2; D is unresolved. CDR1 and CDR2 from the germline V gene are SGHKS and YYEKEE (reference sequence). This CDR3 contains 14 residues. Trimming cost V 5 bases and J 4 bases, with 12 bases left between them. CDR3 in DNA: TGTGCCAGCAGTCCGTCGTGGGTCACCGGGGAGCTGTTTTTT. Residues: CASSPSWVTGELFF.

This sequence joins TRBV20-1 and TRBJ2-7, with unresolved D. V was pared by 5 bases and J by 0 bases, with 14 bases between. Germline V gives CDR1 DFQATT, CDR2 SNEGSKA (reference sequence). This CDR3 has 14 residues. Written as DNA, the CDR3 is TGCAGTGCTCTAGAGGCCAGGAACTCCTACGAGCAGTACTTC. It encodes CSALEARNSYEQYF.

V gene TRBV12-3 or TRBV12-4 combines with J gene TRBJ2-6, with 7 bases identical to TRBD1. Trimming cost V 1 base and J 3 bases; bases outside gene matches: 3. This CDR3 contains 16 residues. CDR3 nucleotides: TGTGCCAGCAGTTTAGGAGGGGGCGGTGGGGCCAACGTCCTGACTTTC. It yields the protein CASSLGGGGGANVLTF.

The chain has TRBV12-5 and TRBJ2-5, with 7 bases fitting TRBD1. This CDR3 comprises 13 residues. With 6 bases clipped from V and 4 bases from J, the junction kept 5 bases outside the gene matches. Per germline, CDR1 LGHNT and CDR2 FRNRAP. The CDR3 DNA reads TGTGCTAGTGGCACAGGGGCGGGAGAGACCCAGTACTTC. This codes for CASGTGAGETQYF.

This clonotype was recorded at least ten times. This chain connects TRBV5-6 to TRBJ2-3; 8 nucleotides line up with TRBD2. The CDR3 loop spans 15 amino acids. CDR1 is SGHDT, CDR2 YYEEEE, per germline. Trimming at V came to 0 bases and at J to 4 bases, leaving 4 bases not matched to a gene. The CDR3 protein is CASSLVTGGPDTQYF. For the CDR3, the DNA is TGTGCCAGCAGCTTGGTAACGGGAGGGCCAGATACGCAGTATTTT.

The CDR3 sequence is CASSQDLTSGRPLGETQYF. CDR3 nucleotide sequence: TGCGCCAGCAGCCAAGATCTTACTTCGGGTCGGCCCTTAGGGGAGACCCAGTACTTC. V usage is TRBV4-3 and J usage is TRBJ2-5; D unresolved. CDR3 length: 19 residues. V was trimmed by 0 bases and J by 5 bases, leaving 25 bases between them. Germline assignment: CDR1 LGHNA and CDR2 YSLEER.

This clonotype was observed many times. The gene calls are TRBV11-2 and TRBJ2-1; D assignment may be TRBD1 or TRBD2 (5 bases each). Germline values: CDR1 SGHAT, CDR2 FQNNGV. CDR3 size: 17 residues. V lost 5 bases and J lost 0, with 17 bases in between. Written as DNA, the CDR3 is TGTGCCAGCAGCCACGCGAGGGGCTTCAGCTCCTACAATGAGCAGTTCTTC. Protein: CASSHARGFSSYNEQFF.

The rearrangement links TRBV29-1 to TRBJ2-7; D perhaps matches TRBD1 (6 bases). V shed 4 bases and J shed 3 bases, with 16 bases lying between them. The V gene's germline CDR1 is SQVTM and CDR2 ANQGSEA. The CDR3 has 14 residues. The CDR3 sequence: CSVVPSGTNYEQYF. The DNA of the CDR3 is TGCAGCGTTGTCCCGTCCGGGACAAACTACGAGCAGTACTTC.

This clonotype was seen a few times. The gene calls are TRBV29-1 and TRBJ2-7, with D tentatively TRBD1 (7 bases). CDR1 and CDR2 (germline): SQVTM, ANQGSEA. CDR3 length: 14 residues. Between the trimmed V and J ends, which lost 4 bases and 0 bases, there was a span of 13 bases. Here the CDR3 DNA reads TGCAGCGTTGGGGCAGGGGGGAGCTCCTACGAGCAGTACTTC. Translation: CSVGAGGSSYEQYF.

The rearrangement uses TRBV9 and TRBJ1-4; perhaps TRBD1 as D (5 bases). V shed 0 bases and J shed 10 bases, with 10 bases lying between them. The CDR3 extends over 13 amino acids. Germline-derived CDR1 and CDR2 are SGDLS and YYNGEE. CDR3 bases: TGTGCCAGCAGCGTAGGTACAGGAGGAAAACTGTTTTTT. Its translation: CASSVGTGGKLFF.

The table lists this clonotype with many counts. This chain connects TRBV5-1 to TRBJ2-3, with D perhaps TRBD1 or TRBD2 (6 bases each). The CDR3 has 15 amino acids. Germline lookup yields CDR1 SGHRS and CDR2 YFSETQ. V lost 5 bases and J lost 4, with 17 bases in between. CDR3 in amino acids: CASSQSGGGSDTQYF. CDR3 bases: TGCGCCAGCAGTCAATCCGGGGGCGGATCAGATACGCAGTATTTT.

This clonotype was seen a handful of times. This chain joins TRBV4-1 and TRBJ1-5, with 7 bases that match TRBD1. The germline V gene has CDR1 MGHRA and CDR2 YSYEKL. With 1 base clipped from V and 6 bases from J, the junction kept 3 bases outside the gene matches. CDR3 size: 14 residues. CDR3 sequence: CASSQVQGSQPQHF. DNA of the CDR3: TGCGCCAGCAGCCAAGTACAGGGGAGTCAGCCCCAGCATTTT.

This clonotype was detected ten times or more. The rearrangement uses TRBV6-1 and TRBJ2-7, with 9 bases fitting TRBD1. This CDR3 is built from 15 residues. V lost 6 bases and J lost 1; bases outside the gene matches: 7. Germline CDR1 is MNHNS and CDR2 is SASEGT. The CDR3 here is CASSPGQGRSYEQYF. The CDR3 DNA is TGTGCCAGCAGCCCGGGACAGGGAAGGTCCTACGAGCAGTACTTC.

This clonotype was seen a handful of times. This rearrangement joins TRBV7-3 to TRBJ2-7; D possibly corresponds to TRBD1 (6 bases). The germline CDR1 and CDR2 sequences are SGHTA and FQGTGA. The germline V and J ends were trimmed by 4 bases and 7 bases, with 20 bases remaining between them. This CDR3 has 15 residues. The CDR3 DNA sequence: TGTGCCAGCAGCTCCGACAGGCTTATTCCGGGGGAGCAGTACTTC. As protein: CASSSDRLIPGEQYF.